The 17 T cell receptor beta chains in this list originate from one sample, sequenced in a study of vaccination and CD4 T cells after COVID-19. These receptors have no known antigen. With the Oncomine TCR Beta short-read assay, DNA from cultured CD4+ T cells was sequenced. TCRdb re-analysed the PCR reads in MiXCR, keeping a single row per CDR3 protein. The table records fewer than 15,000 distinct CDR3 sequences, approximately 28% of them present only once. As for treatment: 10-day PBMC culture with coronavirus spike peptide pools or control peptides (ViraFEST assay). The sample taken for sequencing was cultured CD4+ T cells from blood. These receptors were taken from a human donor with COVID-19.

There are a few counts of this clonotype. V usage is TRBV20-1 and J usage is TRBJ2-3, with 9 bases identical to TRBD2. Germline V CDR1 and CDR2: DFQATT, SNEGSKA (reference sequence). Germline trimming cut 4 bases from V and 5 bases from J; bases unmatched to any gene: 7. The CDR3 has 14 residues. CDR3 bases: TGCAGTGCTAAGGCTAGCGGGGTGGGAGATACGCAGTATTTT. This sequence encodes CSAKASGVGDTQYF.

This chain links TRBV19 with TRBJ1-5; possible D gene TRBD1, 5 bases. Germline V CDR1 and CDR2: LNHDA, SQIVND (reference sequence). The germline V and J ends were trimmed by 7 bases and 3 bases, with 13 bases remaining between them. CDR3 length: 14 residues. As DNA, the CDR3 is TGTGCCAGTAATCCAGGGTGGAACAATCAGCCCCAGCATTTT. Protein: CASNPGWNNQPQHF.

In nucleotides, the CDR3 is TGTGCCACCAGCAGAGGGGTCAGGGAAGTTGAAAACACCATATATTTT. Its protein is CATSRGVREVENTIYF. This rearrangement joins TRBV15 to TRBJ1-3, with a weak D call TRBD1 (5 bases). This CDR3 is built from 16 residues. Per germline, CDR1 LNHNV and CDR2 YYDKDF (reference sequence). Between the trimmed V and J ends, which lost 1 base and 6 bases, there was a span of 16 bases.

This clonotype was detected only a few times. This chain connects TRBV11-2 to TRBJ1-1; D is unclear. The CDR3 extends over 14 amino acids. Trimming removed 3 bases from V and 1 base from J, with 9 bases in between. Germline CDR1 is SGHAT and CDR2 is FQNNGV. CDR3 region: CASSLGSQNTEAFF. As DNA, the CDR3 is TGTGCCAGCAGCTTGGGCAGTCAGAACACTGAAGCTTTCTTT.

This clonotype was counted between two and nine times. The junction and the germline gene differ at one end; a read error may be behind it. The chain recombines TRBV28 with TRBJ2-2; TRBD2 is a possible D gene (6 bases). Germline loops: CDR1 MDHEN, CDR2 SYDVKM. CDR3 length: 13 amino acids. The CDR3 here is CASGGAKTGELFF. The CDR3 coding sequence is TGTGCCTCCGGGGGAGCGAAGACCGGGGAGCTGTTTTTT.

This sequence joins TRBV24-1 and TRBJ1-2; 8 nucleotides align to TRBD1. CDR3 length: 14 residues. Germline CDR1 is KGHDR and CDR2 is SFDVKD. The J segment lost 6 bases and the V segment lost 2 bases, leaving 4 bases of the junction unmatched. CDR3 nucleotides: TGTGCCACCAGTGATTGGGACAGGAAGGATGGCTACACCTTC. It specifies CATSDWDRKDGYTF.

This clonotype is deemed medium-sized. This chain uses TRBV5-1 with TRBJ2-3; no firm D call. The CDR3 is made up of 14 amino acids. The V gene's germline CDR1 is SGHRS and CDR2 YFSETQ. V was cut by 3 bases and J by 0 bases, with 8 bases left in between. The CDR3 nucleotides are TGCGCCAGCAGCTGGACCCCTAGCACAGATACGCAGTATTTT. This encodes CASSWTPSTDTQYF.

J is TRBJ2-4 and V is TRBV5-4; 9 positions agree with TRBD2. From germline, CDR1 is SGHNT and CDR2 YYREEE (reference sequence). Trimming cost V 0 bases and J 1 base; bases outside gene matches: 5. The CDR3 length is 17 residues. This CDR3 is CASSLEGGGAAKNIQYF. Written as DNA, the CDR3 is TGTGCCAGCAGCTTGGAGGGCGGGGGGGCTGCCAAAAACATTCAGTACTTC.

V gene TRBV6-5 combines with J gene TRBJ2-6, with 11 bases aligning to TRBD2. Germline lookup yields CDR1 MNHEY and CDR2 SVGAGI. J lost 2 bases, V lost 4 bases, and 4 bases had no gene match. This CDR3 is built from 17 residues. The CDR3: CASSFSGGAAGANVLTF. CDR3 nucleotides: TGTGCCAGCAGTTTTAGCGGGGGGGCCGCTGGGGCCAACGTCCTGACTTTC.

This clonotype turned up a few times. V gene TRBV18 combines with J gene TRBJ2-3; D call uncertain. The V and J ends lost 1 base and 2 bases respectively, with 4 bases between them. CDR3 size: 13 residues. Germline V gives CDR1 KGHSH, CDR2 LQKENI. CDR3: CASSPLSTDTQYF. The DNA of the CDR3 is TGTGCCAGCTCACCACTCTCCACAGATACGCAGTATTTT. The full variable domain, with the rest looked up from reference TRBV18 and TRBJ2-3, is NAGVMQNPRHLVRRRGQEARLRCSPMKGHSHVYWYRQLPEEGLKFMVYLQKENIIDESGMPKERFSAEFPKEGPSILRIQQVVRGDSAAYFCASSPLSTDTQYFGPGTRLTVL.

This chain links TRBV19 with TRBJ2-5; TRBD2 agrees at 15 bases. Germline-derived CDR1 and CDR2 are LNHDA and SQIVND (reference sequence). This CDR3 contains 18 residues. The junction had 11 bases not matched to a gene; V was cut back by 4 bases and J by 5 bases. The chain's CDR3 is CASSTGLAGGLGGETQYF. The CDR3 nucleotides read TGTGCCAGTAGTACCGGACTAGCGGGGGGGCTAGGGGGTGAGACCCAGTACTTC.

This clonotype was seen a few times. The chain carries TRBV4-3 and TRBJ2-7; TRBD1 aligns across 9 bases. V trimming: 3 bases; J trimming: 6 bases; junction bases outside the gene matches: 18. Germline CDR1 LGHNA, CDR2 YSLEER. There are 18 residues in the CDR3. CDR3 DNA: TGCGCCAGCAGCCAGGCTGGGCCTCCGGGACAGGGAAGTGGCGAGCAGTACTTC. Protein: CASSQAGPPGQGSGEQYF.

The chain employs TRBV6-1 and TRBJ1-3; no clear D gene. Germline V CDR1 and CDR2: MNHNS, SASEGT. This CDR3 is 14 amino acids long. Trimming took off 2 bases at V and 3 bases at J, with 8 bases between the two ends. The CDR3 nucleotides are TGTGCCAGCAGTGAACCGAGAGGTGGAAACACCATATATTTT. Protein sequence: CASSEPRGGNTIYF.

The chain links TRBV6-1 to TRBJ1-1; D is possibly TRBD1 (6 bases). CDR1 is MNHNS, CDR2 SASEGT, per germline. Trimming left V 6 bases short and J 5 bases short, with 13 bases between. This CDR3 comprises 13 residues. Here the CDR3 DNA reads TGTGCCAGCAGAGAAACAGGGAGTACTGAAGCTTTCTTT. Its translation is CASRETGSTEAFF.

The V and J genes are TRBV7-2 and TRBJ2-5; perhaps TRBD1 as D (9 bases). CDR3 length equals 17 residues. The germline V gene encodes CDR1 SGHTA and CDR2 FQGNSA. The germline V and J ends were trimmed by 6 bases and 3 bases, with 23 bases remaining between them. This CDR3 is CASRTSGRQGVEETQYF. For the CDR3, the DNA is TGTGCCAGCAGAACTAGCGGTAGACAGGGGGTCGAAGAGACCCAGTACTTC.

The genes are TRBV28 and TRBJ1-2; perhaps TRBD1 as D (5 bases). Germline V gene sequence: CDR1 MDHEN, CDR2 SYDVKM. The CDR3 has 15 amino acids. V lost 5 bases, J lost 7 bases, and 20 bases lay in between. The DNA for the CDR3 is TGTGCCAGCAGTCTCCTCAGGGTTACTGGCTCTGGCTACACCTTC. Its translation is CASSLLRVTGSGYTF.

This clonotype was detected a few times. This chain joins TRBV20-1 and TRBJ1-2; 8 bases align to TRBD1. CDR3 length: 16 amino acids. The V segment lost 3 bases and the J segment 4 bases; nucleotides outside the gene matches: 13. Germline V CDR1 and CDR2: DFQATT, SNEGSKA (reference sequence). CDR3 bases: TGCAGTGCTAGGCAGGAGGACAGGGTTAAGGGCTATGGCTACACCTTC. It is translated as CSARQEDRVKGYGYTF.